A single sample gave rise to the 8 T cell receptor beta chains below, sequenced in a study of cytomegalovirus exposure and HLA in healthy donors. Primers: 60 Vbeta forward and 13 Jbeta reverse. TCRdb keeps only in-frame clones here, not all; method: immunoSEQ multiplex PCR. The repertoire holds 100,000 to 150,000 clones, with around two thirds as singletons. The sample comprised PBMCs. All receptors derive from a human donor in good health.

The rearrangement links TRBV6-4 to TRBJ2-1; 10 bases align to TRBD2. The V and J ends lost 4 bases and 9 bases, in that order; junction bases with no gene match: 9. Germline-derived CDR1 and CDR2 are MRHNA and SNTAGT. The CDR3 extends over 15 amino acids. In DNA form, the CDR3 reads TGTGCCAGCAGTGTTGCAGCGGGGGGGCCTTTTGAGCAGTTCTTC. This encodes CASSVAAGGPFEQFF.

A note on this clone: The sample has other DNA sequences that encode this CDR3 too. The chain combines TRBV4-2 with TRBJ2-5; 10 bases match TRBD2. With V trimmed by 3 bases and J by 3 bases, 10 bases remained unmatched. This CDR3 comprises 17 residues. CDR1 LGHNA and CDR2 YNFKEQ come from the germline V gene. CDR3: CASSQERAGGPEETQYF. The CDR3 coding sequence is TGTGCCAGCAGCCAGGAACGAGCGGGAGGGCCGGAAGAGACCCAGTACTTC.

The rearrangement uses TRBV4-1 and TRBJ2-2; D is ambiguous. Between the trimmed V and J ends, which lost 0 bases and 4 bases, there was a span of 9 bases. The CDR3 loop spans 15 amino acids. Looked up from germline, CDR1 is MGHRA and CDR2 is YSYEKL. Written as DNA, the CDR3 is TGCGCCAGCAGCCAAGAAAGACTGGGCACCGGGGAGCTGTTTTTT. This translates into CASSQERLGTGELFF.

The rearrangement links TRBV6-1 to TRBJ1-5, with TRBD1 matching over 7 bases. CDR3 length equals 13 residues. V lost 6 bases and J lost 3; bases outside the gene matches: 2. Germline V gives CDR1 MNHNS, CDR2 SASEGT. The CDR3 DNA follows: TGTGCCAGCAGCGGACAGGCCAATCAGCCCCAGCATTTT. Amino acid sequence: CASSGQANQPQHF.

J is TRBJ1-6 and V is TRBV30; a possible D gene is TRBD1 (5 bases). The CDR3 sequence is 17 residues long. The germline gives CDR1 GTSNPN, CDR2 SVGIG (reference sequence). V lost 3 bases and J lost 10, with 25 bases in between. The DNA for the CDR3 is TGTGCCTGGAGACCGCGCGGGGGGAGGACTCGGGACTCACCCCTCCACTTT. The encoded protein is CAWRPRGGRTRDSPLHF.

This clone was observed once. The chain joins TRBV29-1 to TRBJ2-7; TRBD1 is a possible D gene (5 bases). The CDR3 extends over 11 amino acids. V was clipped by 7 bases and J by 4 bases, with 11 bases between them. The germline gives CDR1 SQVTM, CDR2 ANQGSEA. CDR3 DNA: TGCAGCGCTAAGCAGGGTTACGAGCAGTACTTC. This codes for CSAKQGYEQYF.

This chain connects TRBV10-3 to TRBJ2-7, with 10 bases aligning to TRBD1. The CDR3 extends over 14 amino acids. The germline gives CDR1 ENHRY, CDR2 SYGVKD. Trimming took 3 bases from V and 6 from J; bases not matched to a gene: 5. The CDR3 sequence: CAISEPGTGVEQYF. The CDR3 bases are TGTGCCATCAGTGAACCCGGGACAGGGGTCGAGCAGTACTTC.

This clone was seen only a few times. The gene calls are TRBV9 and TRBJ2-3, with TRBD2 matching 9 bases. Germline assignment: CDR1 SGDLS and CDR2 YYNGEE. J was trimmed by 4 bases and V by 2 bases; bases with no gene match: 5. This CDR3 is built from 15 residues. The CDR3 reads CASSVGSGGADTQYF. CDR3 bases: TGTGCCAGCAGCGTGGGTAGCGGGGGTGCAGATACGCAGTATTTT.